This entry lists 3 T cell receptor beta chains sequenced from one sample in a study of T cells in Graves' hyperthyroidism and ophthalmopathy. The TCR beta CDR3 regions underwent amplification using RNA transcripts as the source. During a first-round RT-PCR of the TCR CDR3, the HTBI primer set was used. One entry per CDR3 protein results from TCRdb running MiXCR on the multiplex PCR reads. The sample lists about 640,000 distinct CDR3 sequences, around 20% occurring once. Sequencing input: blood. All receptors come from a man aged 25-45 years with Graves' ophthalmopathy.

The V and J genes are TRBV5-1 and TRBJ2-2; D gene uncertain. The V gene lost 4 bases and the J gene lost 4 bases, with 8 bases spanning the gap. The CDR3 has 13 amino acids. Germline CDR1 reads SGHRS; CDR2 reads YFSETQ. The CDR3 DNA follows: TGCGCCAGCAGCCCCGCCTCCACCGGGGAGCTGTTTTTT. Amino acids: CASSPASTGELFF.

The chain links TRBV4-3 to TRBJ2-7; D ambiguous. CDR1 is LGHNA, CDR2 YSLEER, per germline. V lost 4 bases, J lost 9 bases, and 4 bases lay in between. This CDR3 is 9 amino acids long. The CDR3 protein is CASSPRQYF. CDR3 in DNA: TGCGCCAGCAGCCCGCGGCAGTACTTC.

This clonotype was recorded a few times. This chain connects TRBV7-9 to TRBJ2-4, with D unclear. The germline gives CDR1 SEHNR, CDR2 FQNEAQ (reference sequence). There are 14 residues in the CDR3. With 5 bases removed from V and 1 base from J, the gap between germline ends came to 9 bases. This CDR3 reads CASSPEMAKNIQYF. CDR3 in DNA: TGTGCCAGCAGCCCCGAGATGGCCAAAAACATTCAGTACTTC.